The T cell receptor (beta chain) described here comes from a study of OX40 agonist ivuxolimab in advanced cancers. At the level of the study: Prior anti-PD-1, anti-PD-L1 or anti-CTLA-4 therapy was allowed; 40% had some. Study results and caveats: Expanded clones tended on average to be more numerous among CD8+ T cells than CD4+.

Measured with immunoSEQ multiplex PCR; TCRdb has only the in-frame clones, and not every one. The table includes some 33,000 clones, 82% detected once. The study sampled blood at baseline, cycle 4 day 1, and cycle 7 day 1. This clone has just one count. Its antigen is still unknown. The CDR3 is made up of 17 amino acids. Germline assignment: CDR1 LGHNA and CDR2 YSLEER. J lost 5 bases, V lost 0 bases, and 7 bases had no gene match. V is TRBV4-3 and J is TRBJ2-5; TRBD2 matches at 12 bases. The sequence derives from an adult with an advanced solid tumor such as melanoma, head and neck, liver or kidney cancer. Source: CD4+ or CD8+ T cells sorted from blood, taken in a trial of the OX40 agonist ivuxolimab. CDR3 DNA: TGCGCCAGCAGCCAAGATTTACTAGCGGGAGGTGTTGAGACCCAGTACTTC. The encoded protein is CASSQDLLAGGVETQYF.